These 23 T cell receptor beta chains were all obtained from the same sample, sequenced in a study of CD8 T cells in Susac syndrome. A quantity of about 0.5 to 1 ug RNA underwent reverse transcription using random hexamers. In TCRdb, the immunoSEQ multiplex PCR reads were re-called with MiXCR into one record per CDR3 protein. The sample gives under 250,000 distinct CDR3 sequences, over 90% of which show up once; around 0.15% is in the top ten. The material sequenced was CD4+ T cells from PBMCs. All receptors come from a human donor with Susac syndrome.

J is TRBJ2-3 and V is TRBV30; D unresolved. CDR3 length equals 16 residues. V was trimmed by 8 bases and J by 4 bases, leaving 25 bases between them. Germline V lookup: CDR1 GTSNPN, CDR2 SVGIG (reference sequence). CDR3 protein: CARSVGFRPFADTQYF. CDR3 nucleotides: TGTGCCCGATCCGTGGGTTTCAGACCGTTTGCAGATACGCAGTATTTT.

The CDR3 here is CSARAGAEAFF. The CDR3 DNA is TGCAGTGCTAGAGCAGGGGCTGAAGCTTTCTTT. This chain joins TRBV20-1 and TRBJ1-1, with D possibly matching TRBD1 (6 bases). CDR3 length equals 11 residues. Germline V lookup: CDR1 DFQATT, CDR2 SNEGSKA (reference sequence). V was cut by 1 base and J by 6 bases, with 6 bases left in between.

The V call is TRBV20-1, the J call TRBJ2-1, with a weak D call TRBD1 (6 bases). CDR1 is DFQATT, CDR2 SNEGSKA, per germline (reference sequence). This CDR3 is built from 12 residues. V shed 3 bases and J shed 10 bases, with 13 bases lying between them. CDR3 protein: CSASGGGTEQFF. The CDR3 bases are TGCAGTGCTAGTGGTGGGGGCACCGAGCAGTTCTTC.

This chain links TRBV4-2 with TRBJ2-2; D gene uncertain. Germline V gives CDR1 LGHNA, CDR2 YNFKEQ. V dropped 4 bases and J dropped 4 bases, with 10 bases sitting between them. There are 14 residues in the CDR3. The CDR3 loop is CASSPETVTGELFF. The CDR3, as DNA: TGTGCCAGCAGCCCAGAGACCGTCACCGGGGAGCTGTTTTTT.

The gene calls are TRBV20-1 and TRBJ1-1, with TRBD1 identical over 8 bases. This CDR3 spans 13 amino acids. CDR1 DFQATT and CDR2 SNEGSKA come from the germline V gene (reference sequence). The ends lost 4 bases at V and 1 base at J; junction bases unmatched: 2. The CDR3 is CSANGQGNTEAFF. CDR3 DNA: TGCAGTGCTAACGGACAGGGGAACACTGAAGCTTTCTTT.

V is TRBV30 and J is TRBJ1-2; TRBD1 matches 10 bases. CDR3 length: 14 amino acids. V lost 4 bases and J lost 5; bases outside the gene matches: 7. Germline CDR1 reads GTSNPN; CDR2 reads SVGIG (reference sequence). CDR3 coding DNA: TGTGCCTGGATCTGGGACAGGGGAGGTTATGGCTACACCTTC. This codes for CAWIWDRGGYGYTF. Full variable domain (remainder filled in from reference TRBV30 and TRBJ1-2): SQTIHQWPATLVQPVGSPLSLECTVEGTSNPNLYWYRQAAGRGLQLLFYSVGIGQISSEVPQNLSASRPQDRQFILSSKKLLLSDSGFYLCAWIWDRGGYGYTFGSGTRLTVV.

The DNA of the CDR3 is TGTGCCAGCTCACAGGGGACTAGCAATCAGCCCCAGCATTTT. It encodes CASSQGTSNQPQHF. The chain couples TRBV25-1 to TRBJ1-5; 7 bases are a match to TRBD1. V trimming: 8 bases; J trimming: 0 bases; junction bases outside the gene matches: 4. There are 14 residues in the CDR3. CDR1 is MGHDK, CDR2 SYGVNS, per germline.

The chain links TRBV3-1 to TRBJ2-3; a weak D match, TRBD2 (7 bases). Between the trimmed V and J ends, which lost 0 bases and 2 bases, there was a span of 18 bases. The CDR3 has 18 amino acids. The germline CDR1 and CDR2 sequences are LGHDT and YNNKEL (reference sequence). CDR3 protein: CASSQDSGYAGATDTQYF. CDR3 nucleotide sequence: TGTGCCAGCAGCCAAGATTCGGGGTACGCGGGGGCCACAGATACGCAGTATTTT.

The chain uses TRBV27 and TRBJ2-3; D gene uncertain. CDR3 length: 18 amino acids. Trimming shortened V by 2 bases and J by 0 bases, and 18 bases separated the two germline ends. Germline CDR1 MNHEY, CDR2 SMNVEV (reference sequence). CDR3 amino acids: CASSLMRPEPTSTDTQYF. CDR3 sequence (DNA): TGTGCCAGCAGTTTAATGAGGCCGGAGCCTACTAGCACAGATACGCAGTATTTT.

V usage is TRBV6-2 or TRBV6-3 and J usage is TRBJ2-5, with 8 bases fitting TRBD1. Germline V CDR1 and CDR2: MNHEY, SVGEGT. There are 16 residues in the CDR3. J lost 0 bases, V lost 5 bases, and 8 bases had no gene match. For the CDR3, the DNA is TGTGCCAGCAGTCCTGGACAGGGACCGTACCAAGAGACCCAGTACTTC. Protein sequence: CASSPGQGPYQETQYF.

The chain links TRBV21-1 to TRBJ1-5; the table names TRBD1, a call not compared with the DNA. TRBV21-1 is a known pseudogene. The CDR3 has 16 residues. This chain's CDR3 is CASSKTGDDGNQPQHF. CDR3 in DNA: TGTGCCAGCAGCAAGACAGGGGATGATGGCAATCAGCCCCAGCATTTT.

This CDR3 reads CAWSEQGENIQYF. CDR3 sequence (DNA): TGTGCCTGGAGTGAACAGGGGGAAAACATTCAGTACTTC. The chain links TRBV30 to TRBJ2-4; 8 bases map to TRBD1. Germline V gene lookup returns CDR1 GTSNPN and CDR2 SVGIG (reference sequence). V lost 1 base, J lost 5 bases, and 1 base stayed unmatched. The CDR3 length is 13 residues.

This clonotype has only one observation. The genes are TRBV2 and TRBJ1-1; D gene uncertain. In germline, CDR1 is SNHLY, CDR2 FYNNEI. With 3 bases removed from V and 1 base from J, the gap between germline ends came to 9 bases. The CDR3 has 14 residues. The CDR3 DNA reads TGTGCCAGCAGTGACCTGGCCGGGAACACTGAAGCTTTCTTT. Translating gives CASSDLAGNTEAFF.

This chain connects TRBV20-1 to TRBJ1-1; 9 positions agree with TRBD1. With 1 base clipped from V and 6 bases from J, the junction kept 9 bases outside the gene matches. The CDR3 consists of 15 residues. Per the germline V gene, CDR1 is DFQATT and CDR2 is SNEGSKA (reference sequence). CDR3 protein: CSARVEDRGSAEAFF. CDR3 nucleotide sequence: TGCAGTGCTAGAGTCGAGGACAGGGGAAGTGCTGAAGCTTTCTTT.

The chain employs TRBV7-2 and TRBJ1-1; a weak D match, TRBD1 (5 bases). The ends were cut back, 4 bases at V and 2 bases at J, with 14 bases in the middle. CDR3 length equals 15 residues. Germline loops: CDR1 SGHTA, CDR2 FQGNSA. The DNA for the CDR3 is TGTGCCAGCAGCTCGTACAGGAGTACAAACACTGAAGCTTTCTTT. Protein sequence: CASSSYRSTNTEAFF.

The chain joins TRBV12-3 or TRBV12-4 to TRBJ2-2; possible D gene TRBD2, 5 bases. With 7 bases removed from V and 5 bases from J, the gap between germline ends came to 14 bases. The CDR3 totals 14 residues. CDR3: CASTRTFLTGELFF. The DNA for the CDR3 is TGTGCCAGCACCCGGACTTTCTTGACCGGGGAGCTGTTTTTT.

The chain couples TRBV12-3 or TRBV12-4 to TRBJ2-5; tentative D call: TRBD2 (6 bases). Trimming removed 2 bases at V and 5 bases at J, with 12 bases between. The CDR3 is made up of 14 amino acids. The CDR3 protein is CASSLLAGTETQYF. For the CDR3, the DNA is TGTGCCAGCAGTTTATTGGCGGGGACGGAGACCCAGTACTTC.

The V call is TRBV5-4, the J call TRBJ2-2; 9 nucleotides match TRBD2. Germline lookup yields CDR1 SGHNT and CDR2 YYREEE (reference sequence). The ends lost 4 bases at V and 4 bases at J; junction bases unmatched: 5. The CDR3 sequence is 15 residues long. For the CDR3, the DNA is TGTGCCAGCAGCCAGCGGGGGGCATCCACCGGGGAGCTGTTTTTT. Translation: CASSQRGASTGELFF.

CDR3 sequence (DNA): TGTGCCAGCAGCGTAGCCTCTAGCGGGGGTTACAATGAGCAGTTCTTC. This translates into CASSVASSGGYNEQFF. The J gene is TRBJ2-1, the V gene TRBV9, with 10 bases that match TRBD2. The V gene's germline CDR1 is SGDLS and CDR2 YYNGEE. With 0 bases clipped from V and 4 bases from J, the junction kept 4 bases outside the gene matches. This CDR3 is 16 amino acids long.

The V and J genes are TRBV30 and TRBJ1-3; no clear D gene. This CDR3 is 14 amino acids long. V dropped 4 bases and J dropped 7 bases, with 17 bases sitting between them. In germline, CDR1 is GTSNPN, CDR2 SVGIG (reference sequence). The CDR3, as DNA: TGTGCCTGGAAGCGGGCCTCGAGCAGCAACACCATATATTTT. It encodes CAWKRASSSNTIYF.

This chain links TRBV29-1 with TRBJ2-7; D unclear. Germline assignment: CDR1 SQVTM and CDR2 ANQGSEA. The CDR3 sequence is 9 residues long. V lost 4 bases and J 4 bases, leaving 2 bases between the germline ends. The CDR3, as DNA: TGCAGCGTTGTTTACGAGCAGTACTTC. The encoded protein is CSVVYEQYF.

The chain is built from TRBV24-1 and TRBJ2-7; TRBD1 aligns across 9 bases. Germline values: CDR1 KGHDR, CDR2 SFDVKD. The CDR3 covers 13 residues. The V segment lost 9 bases and the J segment 6 bases; nucleotides outside the gene matches: 8. The CDR3 reads CATQGTGRGEQYF. As DNA, the CDR3 is TGTGCCACCCAGGGGACAGGGCGCGGCGAGCAGTACTTC.

This clonotype was seen a single time. The genes are TRBV20-1 and TRBJ1-1, with D uncertain. V lost 0 bases and J 9 bases, leaving 14 bases between the germline ends. The V gene's germline CDR1 is DFQATT and CDR2 SNEGSKA (reference sequence). There are 13 residues in the CDR3. The CDR3 is CSARDSARLQAFF. CDR3 nucleotide sequence: TGCAGTGCTAGAGATTCGGCCAGACTTCAAGCTTTCTTT.